The 12 T cell receptor beta chains presented below share a single source sample, sequenced in a study of blood T cell repertoires in COVID-19. Measured with immunoSEQ multiplex PCR; TCRdb has only the in-frame clones, and not every one. The sample has about 310,000 clones; 85% to 90% are singletons. The specimen sequenced was peripheral blood. The receptors originated from a woman between 40 and 55 years old with COVID-19, enrolled during active disease.

V is TRBV5-1 and J is TRBJ2-7; possible D gene TRBD2, 6 bases. Between the trimmed V and J ends, which lost 4 bases and 0 bases, there was a span of 11 bases. Germline V gene sequence: CDR1 SGHRS, CDR2 YFSETQ. This CDR3 spans 14 amino acids. CDR3 bases: TGCGCCAGCAGCCGCCAGGGAGGCTCCTACGAGCAGTACTTC. This translates into CASSRQGGSYEQYF.

The genes are TRBV6-5 and TRBJ2-1; 14 bases line up with TRBD2. The CDR3 extends over 15 amino acids. CDR1 is MNHEY and CDR2 is SVGAGI in the germline V gene. Trimming at V came to 2 bases and at J to 8 bases, leaving 2 bases not matched to a gene. This chain's CDR3 is CASSYEGLAGDEQFF. CDR3 coding DNA: TGTGCCAGCAGTTACGAGGGACTAGCGGGAGATGAGCAGTTCTTC.

The J gene is TRBJ2-5, the V gene TRBV13; 7 bases line up with TRBD2. Trimming at V came to 1 base and at J to 1 base, leaving 3 bases not matched to a gene. Germline V gene sequence: CDR1 PRHDT, CDR2 FYEKMQ (reference sequence). The CDR3 consists of 15 residues. The CDR3 DNA reads TGTGCCAGCAGCTTAGTCCCTAGCGGCCAAGAGACCCAGTACTTC. Its translation is CASSLVPSGQETQYF.

The rearrangement links TRBV7-9 to TRBJ2-1; 10 bases match TRBD2. Per the germline V gene, CDR1 is SEHNR and CDR2 is FQNEAQ (reference sequence). V lost 2 bases to trimming and J lost 2 bases; unmatched junction nucleotides: 3. The CDR3 is 16 residues long. DNA for the CDR3: TGTGCCAGCAGCTTACAAGCGGGAGGGGCCTACAATGAGCAGTTCTTC. Translation gives CASSLQAGGAYNEQFF. Variable domain in full (rest from reference TRBV7-9 and TRBJ2-1): DTGVSQNPRHKITKRGQNVTFRCDPISEHNRLYWYRQTLGQGPEFLTYFQNEAQLEKSRLLSDRFSAERPKGSFSTLEIQRTEQGDSAMYLCASSLQAGGAYNEQFFGPGTRLTVL.

The chain couples TRBV4-3 to TRBJ1-5; possible D gene TRBD1, 6 bases. The CDR3 runs 15 residues. The V end was cut by 2 bases, the J end by 0 bases, with 8 bases between. Germline V CDR1 and CDR2: LGHNA, YSLEER. The CDR3 bases are TGCGCCAGCAGCCAACTACAGGGTAGCAATCAGCCCCAGCATTTT. It specifies CASSQLQGSNQPQHF.

The chain uses TRBV27 and TRBJ1-1; D call uncertain. V dropped 0 bases and J dropped 0 bases, with 5 bases sitting between them. The CDR3 covers 14 residues. Germline V gene sequence: CDR1 MNHEY, CDR2 SMNVEV (reference sequence). CDR3 coding DNA: TGTGCCAGCAGTTTATCGAGGATGAACACTGAAGCTTTCTTT. Its translation: CASSLSRMNTEAFF.

V usage is TRBV6-5 and J usage is TRBJ1-3, with 8 bases that match TRBD1. V trimming: 5 bases; J trimming: 2 bases; junction bases outside the gene matches: 5. This CDR3 contains 15 residues. CDR1 MNHEY and CDR2 SVGAGI come from the germline V gene. The DNA of the CDR3 is TGTGCCAGCAGTAACACAGGGGGAACTGGAAACACCATATATTTT. Its translation is CASSNTGGTGNTIYF.

The rearrangement links TRBV19 to TRBJ2-4; maybe TRBD1 (5 bases). Germline V gene lookup returns CDR1 LNHDA and CDR2 SQIVND (reference sequence). CDR3 length: 16 amino acids. The V end was cut by 3 bases, the J end by 0 bases, with 12 bases between. The chain's CDR3 is CASSIQGRGAKNIQYF. In DNA form, the CDR3 reads TGTGCCAGTAGTATCCAGGGTCGAGGAGCCAAAAACATTCAGTACTTC.

The J gene is TRBJ2-3, the V gene TRBV7-3, with 12 bases lining up with TRBD2. J gave up 6 bases and V 1 base, and 5 bases lay outside the gene matches. The CDR3 covers 16 residues. CDR1 SGHTA and CDR2 FQGTGA come from the germline V gene. CDR3 DNA sequence: TGTGCCAGCAGCTTAAATGGGCTAGCGGGAGGGGATACGCAGTATTTT. It encodes CASSLNGLAGGDTQYF.

The chain links TRBV19 to TRBJ1-1; 10 bases are shared with TRBD1. After removal of 0 bases from V and 4 bases from J, the junction contained 2 bases not matched to a gene. CDR3 size: 15 residues. Germline V lookup: CDR1 LNHDA, CDR2 SQIVND (reference sequence). The CDR3, as DNA: TGTGCCAGTAGTATAGAGGACAGGGGGGTCACTGAAGCTTTCTTT. This gives the protein CASSIEDRGVTEAFF.

The chain links TRBV9 to TRBJ1-1; TRBD1 matches at 7 bases. This CDR3 is 13 amino acids long. V lost 3 bases to trimming and J lost 4 bases; unmatched junction nucleotides: 3. Per the germline V gene, CDR1 is SGDLS and CDR2 is YYNGEE. DNA of the CDR3: TGTGCCAGCAGCGGCGCAGGGGGCACTGAAGCTTTCTTT. Translating it yields CASSGAGGTEAFF. Variable domain in full (rest from reference TRBV9 and TRBJ1-1): DSGVTQTPKHLITATGQRVTLRCSPRSGDLSVYWYQQSLDQGLQFLIQYYNGEERAKGNILERFSAQQFPDLHSELNLSSLELGDSALYFCASSGAGGTEAFFGQGTRLTVV.

The chain has TRBV6-5 and TRBJ1-1; the D is unclear. Trimming shortened V by 6 bases and J by 6 bases, and 11 bases separated the two germline ends. The length of the CDR3 is 12 residues. In germline, CDR1 is MNHEY, CDR2 SVGAGI. DNA of the CDR3: TGTGCCAGCAGCCGGGGAAGGGCTGAAGCTTTCTTT. Amino acids: CASSRGRAEAFF.